These 9 T cell receptor beta chains came from one sample sequenced in a study of cytomegalovirus exposure and HLA in healthy donors. The PCR contained 60 Vbeta and 13 Jbeta primers. Clones were read by immunoSEQ multiplex PCR, and TCRdb kept only the in-frame ones, dropping some. The repertoire holds around 280,000 clones, approximately 90% seen once, with about 2% in the top ten. Sequenced sample: PBMCs. These TCRs come from a woman younger than 35 in good health and CMV-seronegative.

The J gene is TRBJ2-7, the V gene TRBV27; D not resolved. The CDR3 is 13 amino acids. Trimming removed 2 bases from V and 4 bases from J, with 9 bases in between. Germline-derived CDR1 and CDR2 are MNHEY and SMNVEV (reference sequence). The CDR3 DNA sequence: TGTGCCAGCAGTTTAACAGCAGCTTACGAGCAGTACTTC. Protein sequence: CASSLTAAYEQYF.

The chain joins TRBV13 to TRBJ2-1; possible D gene TRBD2, 5 bases. CDR1 is PRHDT and CDR2 is FYEKMQ in the germline V gene (reference sequence). The CDR3 runs 14 residues. V lost 10 bases to trimming and J lost 9 bases, with 22 bases between them. The CDR3 here is CATTPLPAGGEQFF. The CDR3 DNA follows: TGTGCCACCACTCCCCTCCCCGCGGGCGGTGAGCAGTTCTTC.

V is TRBV27 and J is TRBJ2-7; tentatively, D is TRBD2 (6 bases). Germline CDR1 is MNHEY and CDR2 is SMNVEV (reference sequence). There are 15 residues in the CDR3. V was clipped by 0 bases and J by 4 bases, with 13 bases between them. The CDR3 loop reads CASSLSWGAGYEQYF. The CDR3 DNA sequence: TGTGCCAGCAGTTTATCTTGGGGCGCGGGGTACGAGCAGTACTTC.

The CDR3 DNA reads TGCGCCAGCAGCCAGTTGCTCACAGGGACAGGGCAAGAGACCCAGTACTTC. This sequence encodes CASSQLLTGTGQETQYF. V usage is TRBV4-1 and J usage is TRBJ2-5; 9 nucleotides match TRBD1. This CDR3 has 17 amino acids. Germline CDR1 and CDR2: MGHRA and YSYEKL. V lost 3 bases and J lost 2; bases outside the gene matches: 10.

The gene calls are TRBV7-6 and TRBJ2-1; 11 nucleotides align to TRBD2. This CDR3 is 15 amino acids long. The germline V gene has CDR1 SGHVS and CDR2 FNYEAQ. J lost 4 bases, V lost 5 bases, and 4 bases had no gene match. The CDR3 loop reads CASSAGLADYNEQFF. CDR3 coding DNA: TGTGCCAGCAGCGCGGGACTAGCGGATTACAATGAGCAGTTCTTC.

CDR3 region: CASANSRNTGELFF. The CDR3 DNA is TGTGCCAGCGCAAACAGTCGAAACACCGGGGAGCTGTTTTTT. The chain has TRBV2 and TRBJ2-2, with no clear D. The V end lost 8 bases, the J end lost 2 bases, and 12 bases lay between the germline ends. There are 14 residues in the CDR3. Looked up from germline, CDR1 is SNHLY and CDR2 is FYNNEI.

V gene TRBV9 combines with J gene TRBJ1-1; the match to TRBD1 covers 8 bases. Trimming cost V 4 bases and J 3 bases; bases outside gene matches: 5. This CDR3 is built from 14 residues. The germline gives CDR1 SGDLS, CDR2 YYNGEE. The CDR3 region has the DNA TGTGCCAGCAGCTCCCCGACAGGGGACACTGAAGCTTTCTTT. Its protein is CASSSPTGDTEAFF.

This sequence joins TRBV7-6 and TRBJ1-3; possibly TRBD1 for D (6 bases). The CDR3 sequence is 15 residues long. Germline lookup yields CDR1 SGHVS and CDR2 FNYEAQ. V was trimmed by 0 bases and J by 3 bases, leaving 9 bases between them. The CDR3 spells CASSLAAGDGNTIYF. DNA of the CDR3: TGTGCCAGCAGCTTAGCGGCAGGGGATGGAAACACCATATATTTT.

As concerns this clone: At one of its ends the junction is not consistent with the germline gene, which may arise from a read error. V is TRBV7-9 and J is TRBJ1-1; tentatively, D is TRBD1 (6 bases). Germline V gene lookup returns CDR1 SEHNR and CDR2 FQNEAQ (reference sequence). There are 15 residues in the CDR3. The CDR3 region has the DNA TGTTCCAGCAGCTTGCCCCGAGGGGGAGACACTGAAGCTTTCTTT. Translating it yields CSSSLPRGGDTEAFF.